This T cell receptor beta chain appears in the sequencing data of a study of CD8+CD57+ T cells in acquired aplastic anemia. At the level of the study: The average for DNA from sorted CD4+ and CD8+ cells was 3 to 3.5 ug.

CDR3 and TCR beta VDJ profiling relied on genomic DNA as the template. TCRdb reprocessed the reads with MiXCR, giving one entry per CDR3 protein. The table has about 420,000 distinct CDR3 sequences, approximately 70% seen once; the top ten hold 3.5% to 4.5%. Trimming at V came to 4 bases and at J to 5 bases, leaving 4 bases not matched to a gene. Germline V CDR1 and CDR2: SGHTA, FQGNSA. The CDR3 extends over 14 amino acids. Comments on this clonotype: The antigen is not known.

Study results and caveats: Patients and controls shared under 35 CD8+ CDR3 sequences, which appeared highly expressed in patients and within their immunodominant clones. CD8+ Simpson's diversity in patients was not significantly different from that in controls.

The TCR comes from a human donor in good health, serving as a control. The sequenced sample was sorted CD4+, CD8+, or CD8+CD57+ T cells (not recorded which) from PBMCs. The chain is built from TRBV7-2 and TRBJ2-5, with TRBD2 matching over 10 bases. The CDR3 DNA follows: TGTGCCAGCAGCTCGCAGACTAGCGGGGAGACCCAGTACTTC. Protein: CASSSQTSGETQYF.